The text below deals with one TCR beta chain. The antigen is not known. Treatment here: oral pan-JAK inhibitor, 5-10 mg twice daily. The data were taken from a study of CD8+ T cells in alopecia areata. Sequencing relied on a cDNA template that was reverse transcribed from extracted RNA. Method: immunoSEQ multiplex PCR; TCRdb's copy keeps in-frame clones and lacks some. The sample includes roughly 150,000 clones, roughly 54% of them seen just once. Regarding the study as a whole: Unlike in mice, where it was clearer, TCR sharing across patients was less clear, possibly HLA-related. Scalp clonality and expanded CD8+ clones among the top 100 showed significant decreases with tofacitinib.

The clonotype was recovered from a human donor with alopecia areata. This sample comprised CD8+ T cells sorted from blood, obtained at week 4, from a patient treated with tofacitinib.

The CDR3 sequence is CASSLEGFRGTDTQYF. As DNA, the CDR3 is TGCGCCAGCAGCTTGGAGGGGTTTCGTGGCACAGATACGCAGTATTTT. J is TRBJ2-3 and V is TRBV5-1; possible D gene TRBD1, 5 bases. Trimming removed 0 bases at V and 1 base at J, with 12 bases between. CDR1 is SGHRS, CDR2 YFSETQ, per germline. The CDR3 is made up of 16 amino acids. The full variable domain, its missing parts supplied by reference TRBV5-1 and TRBJ2-3, is KAGVTQTPRYLIKTRGQQVTLSCSPISGHRSVSWYQQTPGQGLQFLFEYFSETQRNKGNFPGRFSGRQFSNSRSEMNVSTLELGDSALYLCASSLEGFRGTDTQYFGPGTRLTVL.